This T cell receptor beta chain was obtained from a study of blood T cell repertoires in COVID-19. The CDR3 runs 17 residues. After removal of 2 bases from V and 0 bases from J, the junction contained 6 bases not matched to a gene. The germline V gene encodes CDR1 LGHNA and CDR2 YNFKEQ. Authors' data handling: Amplification of reference gene primers was used by the study to estimate nucleated cell counts. Sequenced by immunoSEQ multiplex PCR; TCRdb stores in-frame clones only, minus some. Clone size and V and J calls were adopted from that table, with D and trimming inferred from the DNA. Seen here are 150,000 to 200,000 clones, roughly four fifths observed once, and the top ten hold about 10%.

The specimen sequenced was peripheral blood. The chain links TRBV4-2 to TRBJ1-1; 10 bases line up with TRBD1. The clonotype originates from a man aged 60 to 75 with active or convalescent COVID-19. Here the CDR3 DNA reads TGTGCCAGCAGCCAACCGACAGGGGGCGAGATGAACACTGAAGCTTTCTTT. This sequence encodes CASSQPTGGEMNTEAFF.